This T cell receptor beta chain originates from a study of identical twins. General observations from the study: Out-of-frame TCR alpha sharing observed in monozygotic twins exceeded model estimates. Sequences that were beta out-of-frame showed weaker excess twin sharing.

This clonotype was seen only a few times. The antigen remains unidentified. TCRdb reprocessed the 5' RACE reads via MiXCR and lists one record per CDR3 protein. The sample lists about 240,000 distinct CDR3 sequences; more than 9% were seen once. The CDR3 is 13 amino acids. Looked up from germline, CDR1 is SGHTA and CDR2 is FQGNSA. Trimming removed 7 bases at V and 7 bases at J, with 14 bases between. Input material: memory T cells sorted from blood. V and J are TRBV7-2 and TRBJ1-5; D not resolved. The TCR originated in a man aged 50 to 59 in good health. The CDR3 DNA reads TGTGCCAGCAAATTAGAGGCGGGCCAGCCCCAGCATTTT. Translating it yields CASKLEAGQPQHF.